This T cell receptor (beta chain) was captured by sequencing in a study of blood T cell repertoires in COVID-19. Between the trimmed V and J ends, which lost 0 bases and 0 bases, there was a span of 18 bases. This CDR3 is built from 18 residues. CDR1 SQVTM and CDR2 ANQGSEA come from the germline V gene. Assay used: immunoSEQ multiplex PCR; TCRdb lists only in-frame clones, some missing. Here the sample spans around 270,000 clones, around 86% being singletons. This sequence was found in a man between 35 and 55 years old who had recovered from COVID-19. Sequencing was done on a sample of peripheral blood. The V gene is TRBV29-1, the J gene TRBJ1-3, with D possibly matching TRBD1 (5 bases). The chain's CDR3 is CSVEDARPPGGSGNTIYF. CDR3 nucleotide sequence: TGCAGCGTTGAAGATGCGCGGCCTCCGGGGGGCTCTGGAAACACCATATATTTT. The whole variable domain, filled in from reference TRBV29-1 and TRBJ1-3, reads SAVISQKPSRDICQRGTSLTIQCQVDSQVTMMFWYRQQPGQSLTLIATANQGSEATYESGFVIDKFPISRPNLTFSTLTVSNMSPEDSSIYLCSVEDARPPGGSGNTIYFGEGSWLTVV.